The clone carrying this T cell receptor beta chain was counted a single time. What it binds is not known. This CDR3 comprises 15 residues. The germline gives CDR1 MNHEY, CDR2 SVGEGT. Trimming left V 1 base short and J 0 bases short, with 9 bases between. Assay used: immunoSEQ multiplex PCR; TCRdb lists only in-frame clones, some missing. Among 150,000 to 200,000 clones listed, approximately 87% were seen once. The data are from a study of T cell responses to AZD1222 COVID-19 vaccine. Overall study results and limits: Baseline serostatus was positive in only five to seven AZD1222 recipients. When two AZD1222 doses had been given, Spike-specific TCR breadth and depth rose.

The material was peripheral blood, obtained on day 0 of MenACWY control vaccination. This sequence joins TRBV6-2 or TRBV6-3 and TRBJ1-2, with D tentatively TRBD1 (5 bases). This receptor was obtained from an adult in good health. CDR3 nucleotide sequence: TGTGCCAGCAGTTACTGGGGACTGGCTAACTATGGCTACACCTTC. Amino acids: CASSYWGLANYGYTF.